This record looks at one T cell receptor beta chain sequence and its context. Its antigen is as yet unknown. This sample is drawn from a study of OX40 agonist ivuxolimab in advanced cancers. Overall study context: Ivuxolimab, which patients received intravenously every 2 weeks, was dosed at 0.01 to 10 mg/kg. Participants averaged roughly 60 years of age (range about 23 to 90) and were roughly 80% male. Findings and caveats of the study: Dosing at 0.1 to 3.0 mg/kg was accompanied by clonal expansion of CD4+ and CD8+ blood T cells by week 6. A proportion of nonresponders additionally exhibited low normalized T-cell clonal expansion.

Germline CDR1 is MDHEN and CDR2 is SYDVKM. This CDR3 spans 12 amino acids. V shed 2 bases, J shed 8 bases, and the junction held 1 base outside the gene matches. Sequencing used immunoSEQ multiplex PCR; TCRdb keeps in-frame clones, though not all of them. The data hold tens of thousands of clones, with about 91% observed a single time. This chain links TRBV28 with TRBJ1-2; 8 positions match TRBD1. This sequence originates from an adult with an advanced solid tumor such as melanoma, head and neck, liver or kidney cancer. The sequenced sample was CD4+ or CD8+ T cells sorted from blood, obtained in a trial of the OX40 agonist ivuxolimab. Here the CDR3 reads CASSLGTGGYTF. CDR3 bases: TGTGCCAGCAGTTTAGGGACAGGCGGCTACACCTTC.